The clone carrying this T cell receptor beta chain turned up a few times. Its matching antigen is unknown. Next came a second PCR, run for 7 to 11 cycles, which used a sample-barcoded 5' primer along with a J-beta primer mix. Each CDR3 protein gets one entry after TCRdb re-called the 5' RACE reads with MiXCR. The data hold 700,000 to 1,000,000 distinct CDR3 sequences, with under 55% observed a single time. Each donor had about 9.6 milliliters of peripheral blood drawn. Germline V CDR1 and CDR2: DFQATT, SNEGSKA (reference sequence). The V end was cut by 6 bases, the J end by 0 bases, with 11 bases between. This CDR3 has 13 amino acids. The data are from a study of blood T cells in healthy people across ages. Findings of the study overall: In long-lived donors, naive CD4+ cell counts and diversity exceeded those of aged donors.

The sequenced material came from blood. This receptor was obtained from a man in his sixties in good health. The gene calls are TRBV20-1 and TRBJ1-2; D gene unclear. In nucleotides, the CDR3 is TGCAGTGCAACTGACGGGTCTAACTATGGCTACACCTTC. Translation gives CSATDGSNYGYTF.